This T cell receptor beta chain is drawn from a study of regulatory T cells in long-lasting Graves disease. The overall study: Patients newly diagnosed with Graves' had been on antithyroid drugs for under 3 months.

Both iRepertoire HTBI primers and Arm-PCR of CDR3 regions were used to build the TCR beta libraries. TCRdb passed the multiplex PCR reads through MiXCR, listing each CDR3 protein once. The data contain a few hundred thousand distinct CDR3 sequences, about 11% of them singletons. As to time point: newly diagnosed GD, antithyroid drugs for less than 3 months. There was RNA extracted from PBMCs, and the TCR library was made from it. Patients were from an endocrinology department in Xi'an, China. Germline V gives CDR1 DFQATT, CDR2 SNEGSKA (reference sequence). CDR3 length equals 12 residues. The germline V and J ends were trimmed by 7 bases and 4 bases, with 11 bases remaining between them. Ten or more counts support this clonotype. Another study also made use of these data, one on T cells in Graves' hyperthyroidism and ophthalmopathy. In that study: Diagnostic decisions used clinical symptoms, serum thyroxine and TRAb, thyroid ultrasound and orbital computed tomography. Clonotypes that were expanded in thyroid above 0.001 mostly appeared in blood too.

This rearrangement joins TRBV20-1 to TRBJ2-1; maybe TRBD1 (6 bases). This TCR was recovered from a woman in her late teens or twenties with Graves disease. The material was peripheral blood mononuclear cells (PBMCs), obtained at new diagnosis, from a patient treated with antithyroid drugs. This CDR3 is CSGGQLYNEQFF. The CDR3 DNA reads TGCAGTGGAGGACAGCTTTACAATGAGCAGTTCTTC.